This T cell receptor (beta chain) was captured by sequencing in a study of shared clonotypes between healthy human individuals. A note on this clone: No antigen is known for it.

The repertoire was sequenced with immunoSEQ multiplex PCR; TCRdb's copy has only in-frame clones and lacks some. The data contain more than 2 million clones, about 95% of them singletons. The CDR3 totals 17 residues. CDR1 is SGHVS, CDR2 FQNEAQ, per germline. V lost 5 bases and J lost 2, with 18 bases in between. CD45RO-negative cells were positively selected for CCR7, leaving out terminally differentiated effector memory CD45RA+ cells. Points from the study as a whole: The small donor group covered limited genetic and exposure diversity. The sharing of 4.5% to 6.5% of naive CD4 clonotypes was seen across a few donors. Sample collection involved blood only; tissue repertoires are likely different.

Sequencing used naive CD8+ T cells sorted from blood. The chain recombines TRBV7-8 with TRBJ2-2, with D tentatively TRBD1 or TRBD2 (6 bases each). This clonotype was sampled from a man aged 18 to 30 in good health. Written as DNA, the CDR3 is TGTGCCAGCAGCCACCTACGGGGGCAGGGAAACACCGGGGAGCTGTTTTTT. Translation gives CASSHLRGQGNTGELFF.